The entry that follows covers one T cell receptor beta chain sequence. Its specificity is not known. Treatment defined: roughly 18 received Ad26.COV2.S at low or high dose, single or two shots; 5 received placebo; per-sample allocation not given. Day 63 after the first vaccine or placebo injection was the time point for sampling. This person who donated was an adult of 18-55 years in Boston. Germline values: CDR1 WSHSY, CDR2 SAAADI. This CDR3 is built from 13 residues. The V segment lost 5 bases and the J segment 3 bases; nucleotides outside the gene matches: 3. The assay was immunoSEQ multiplex PCR, and TCRdb's table has in-frame clones only and misses some. In the table there are 350,000 to 500,000 clones, roughly 91% of which are singletons. This specimen comes from a study of Ad26.COV2.S vaccination and SARS-CoV-2 variants. Study-wide background: Ad26.COV2.S, an intramuscular injection, was given once or twice 56 days apart. The study's findings and limits: With respect to non-spike TCR breadth, vaccine and placebo recipients were similar. Researchers cautioned that TCR breadth and depth analyses may have underestimated total T cell responses.

The material sequenced was peripheral blood, taken in a trial of Ad26.COV2.S vaccine versus placebo. The source is a person aged 18 to 65 who received the Ad26.COV2.S COVID-19 vaccine or a placebo. V gene TRBV10-2 combines with J gene TRBJ2-5, with 7 nucleotides matching TRBD2. This chain's CDR3 is CASSLLAEETQYF. The CDR3 DNA reads TGCGCCAGCAGTCTTCTAGCGGAAGAGACCCAGTACTTC.